This T cell receptor (beta chain) originates from a study of T cell clonotyping in hematopoietic cell transplantation. General study results and limits: Higher Inverse Simpson Index values in graft donor and pretransplant recipient predicted broader posttransplant TCR diversity. Pathologically expanded recipient clonotypes increased progressively from day 30 to day 180 as diversity fell.

Measured with immunoSEQ multiplex PCR; TCRdb has only the in-frame clones, and not every one. The profile shows under 15,000 clones, 70% to 85% of them singletons. This clone appeared a few times. Its antigen is unidentified. Looked up from germline, CDR1 is LNHDA and CDR2 is SQIVND (reference sequence). The CDR3 is 12 amino acids. Trimming removed 3 bases from V and 4 bases from J, with 6 bases in between. The receptor was derived from a female patient aged 35-55 years who had an allogeneic stem cell transplant from a related donor, so T cells may come from the graft donor. Some clones in this sample may be carry-over from other donors' samples. The chain recombines TRBV19 with TRBJ1-1; D is undetermined. Specimen: PBMCs, collected 100 days after allogeneic stem cell transplant. This chain's CDR3 is CASSISVTEAFF. The CDR3 region has the DNA TGTGCCAGTAGTATCTCCGTCACTGAAGCTTTCTTT.